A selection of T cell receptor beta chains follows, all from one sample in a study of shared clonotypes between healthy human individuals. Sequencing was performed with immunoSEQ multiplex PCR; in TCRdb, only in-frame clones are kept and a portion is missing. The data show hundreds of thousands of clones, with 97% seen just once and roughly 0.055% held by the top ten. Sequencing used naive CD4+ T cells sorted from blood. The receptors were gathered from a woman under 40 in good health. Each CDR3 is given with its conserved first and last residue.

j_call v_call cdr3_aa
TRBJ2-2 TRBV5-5 CASSLLLLNTGELFF
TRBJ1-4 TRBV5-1 CASSSGQGSEKLFF
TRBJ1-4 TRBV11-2 CASSLGGSNEKLFF
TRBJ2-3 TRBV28 CASSLVHPRDRFSSTDTQYF
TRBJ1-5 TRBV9 CASSGGPYQPQHF
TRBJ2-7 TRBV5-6 CASSLEYEQYF
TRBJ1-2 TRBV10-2 CASSESRTGTFYYGYTF
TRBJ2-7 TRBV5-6 CASSLDPTATYEQYF
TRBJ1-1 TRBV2 CASSDSTVNPIEVF
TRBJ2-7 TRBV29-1 CSVGARTGTHEQYF
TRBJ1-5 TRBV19 CASSVLGDKFHNQPQHF
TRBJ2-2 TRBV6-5 CASSYPVGTGELFF
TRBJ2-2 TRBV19 CASSTLTGELFF
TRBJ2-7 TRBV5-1 CASSPETTSYEQYF
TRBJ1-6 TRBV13 CASSQNGSPLHF
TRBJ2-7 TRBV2 CASSEILREQYF
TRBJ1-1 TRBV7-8 CASSPQGQGMNTEAFF
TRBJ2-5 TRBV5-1 CASSRLGDPQETQYF
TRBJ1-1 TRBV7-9 CASSFDRVTEAFF
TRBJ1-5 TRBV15 CATSSNRGMNQPQHF
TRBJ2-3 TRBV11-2 CASSLLAGNTDTQYF
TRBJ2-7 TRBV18 CASSPFVGQHASGSYEQYF
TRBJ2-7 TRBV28 CASSSHTLGREQYF
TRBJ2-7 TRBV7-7 CASSTDRGPLAYEQYF
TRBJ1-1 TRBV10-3 CASKYAHNTEAFF
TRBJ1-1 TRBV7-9 CASSPTTGRQGGTEAFF
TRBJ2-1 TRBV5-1 CASSVLTGTGGISSYNEQFF
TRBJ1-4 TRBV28 CASSPGTATNEKLFF
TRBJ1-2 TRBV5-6 CASSAGHFYGYTF
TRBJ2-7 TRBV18 CASSLGTGSSYEQYF
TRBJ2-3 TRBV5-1 CASSPLSGTSGKGTQYF
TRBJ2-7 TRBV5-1 CASSSLTGAEGEQYF
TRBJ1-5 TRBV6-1 CASSEGWRGRNQPQHF
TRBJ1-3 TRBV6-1 CASSGQQGGPGNTIYF
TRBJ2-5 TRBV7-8 CASSSSPQGNKETQYF
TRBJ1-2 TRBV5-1 CASSLVQDYGYTF